Following are 12 T cell receptor beta chains from one sample sequenced in a study of blood T cell repertoires in COVID-19. The protocol was immunoSEQ multiplex PCR, while the TCRdb copy is restricted to in-frame clones and leaves out a portion. The sample has fewer than 350,000 clones, approximately 87% seen once. The source material was peripheral blood. These receptors came from a woman aged 30 to 39 with COVID-19, enrolled during active disease.

This sequence joins TRBV19 and TRBJ2-3; a weak D match, TRBD2 (5 bases). V was pared by 8 bases and J by 9 bases, with 6 bases between. Per germline, CDR1 LNHDA and CDR2 SQIVND (reference sequence). The CDR3 has 9 amino acids. The CDR3 DNA reads TGTGCCAGTGGGGAGACGCAGTATTTT. This sequence encodes CASGETQYF. The whole variable domain, filled in from reference TRBV19 and TRBJ2-3, reads DGGITQSPKYLFRKEGQNVTLSCEQNLNHDAMYWYRQDPGQGLRLIYYSQIVNDFQKGDIAEGYSVSREKKESFPLTVTSAQKNPTAFYLCASGETQYFGPGTRLTVL.

The V call is TRBV4-1, the J call TRBJ2-7, with a possible D match to TRBD1 (8 bases). Trimming left V 0 bases short and J 5 bases short, with 17 bases between. Germline CDR1 reads MGHRA; CDR2 reads YSYEKL. The length of the CDR3 is 16 residues. CDR3 sequence (DNA): TGCGCCAGCAGCCAAGATTGGACAGGGACTATGAACGAGCAGTACTTC. Its protein product is CASSQDWTGTMNEQYF.

The chain uses TRBV5-1 and TRBJ2-7, with D possibly matching TRBD2 (5 bases). The CDR3 covers 16 residues. The V gene lost 1 base and the J gene lost 4 bases, with 18 bases spanning the gap. Germline loops: CDR1 SGHRS, CDR2 YFSETQ. DNA of the CDR3: TGCGCCAGCAGCTTGAGAGGTTTCCCTCGAGGGTACGAGCAGTACTTC. Its protein is CASSLRGFPRGYEQYF.

CDR3 region: CASRPGASSYNEQFF. CDR3 nucleotide sequence: TGTGCCAGCAGGCCGGGAGCTAGCTCCTACAATGAGCAGTTCTTC. This chain connects TRBV7-6 to TRBJ2-1, with D tentatively TRBD2 (6 bases). Per germline, CDR1 SGHVS and CDR2 FNYEAQ. The CDR3 spans 15 residues. V was cut by 6 bases and J by 0 bases, with 12 bases left in between.

This clone was seen more than once but under ten times. V is TRBV5-1 and J is TRBJ1-1, with D possibly matching TRBD1 (6 bases). With 0 bases removed from V and 5 bases from J, the gap between germline ends came to 11 bases. CDR1 and CDR2 from the germline V gene are SGHRS and YFSETQ. The CDR3 spans 14 residues. The CDR3 region has the DNA TGCGCCAGCAGCTTGGGAGGGGGAAGAACTGAAGCTTTCTTT. This encodes CASSLGGGRTEAFF. The full variable domain, its missing parts supplied by reference TRBV5-1 and TRBJ1-1, is KAGVTQTPRYLIKTRGQQVTLSCSPISGHRSVSWYQQTPGQGLQFLFEYFSETQRNKGNFPGRFSGRQFSNSRSEMNVSTLELGDSALYLCASSLGGGRTEAFFGQGTRLTVV.

The V gene is TRBV11-2, the J gene TRBJ1-2; the D gene is possibly TRBD1 (5 bases). The CDR3 sequence is 17 residues long. Trimming shortened V by 5 bases and J by 4 bases, and 23 bases separated the two germline ends. The V gene's germline CDR1 is SGHAT and CDR2 FQNNGV. The CDR3 region has the DNA TGTGCCAGCAGCCTAACCTACTTCGGGGGGTCATCCTATGGCTACACCTTC. Encoded protein: CASSLTYFGGSSYGYTF. Variable domain in full (rest from reference TRBV11-2 and TRBJ1-2): EAGVAQSPRYKIIEKRQSVAFWCNPISGHATLYWYQQILGQGPKLLIQFQNNGVVDDSQLPKDRFSAERLKGVDSTLKIQPAKLEDSAVYLCASSLTYFGGSSYGYTFGSGTRLTVV.

The chain has TRBV11-3 and TRBJ2-6; a possible D gene is TRBD1 (6 bases). The germline V gene encodes CDR1 SGHNT and CDR2 YENEEA. This CDR3 has 16 residues. With 1 base removed from V and 1 base from J, the gap between germline ends came to 8 bases. In DNA form, the CDR3 reads TGTGCCAGCAGCTTAGCCGGACAGTCTGGGGCCAACGTCCTGACTTTC. It is translated as CASSLAGQSGANVLTF.

The J gene is TRBJ1-6, the V gene TRBV25-1, with 8 bases matching TRBD1. CDR3 length equals 15 residues. From germline, CDR1 is MGHDK and CDR2 SYGVNS. Trimming at V came to 4 bases and at J to 8 bases, leaving 7 bases not matched to a gene. CDR3 region: CASSGTGSVYSPLHF. As DNA, the CDR3 is TGTGCCAGCAGTGGGACAGGGAGTGTATATTCACCCCTCCACTTT.

The chain has TRBV7-8 and TRBJ1-5, with D hard to call. Trimming removed 1 base at V and 6 bases at J, with 16 bases between. The CDR3 loop spans 16 amino acids. Germline CDR1 is SGHVS and CDR2 is FQNEAQ. The CDR3 region is CASSLVGYIESQPQHF. CDR3 sequence (DNA): TGTGCCAGCAGCTTAGTGGGCTACATCGAGAGTCAGCCCCAGCATTTT.

The chain has TRBV5-6 and TRBJ2-3; D not resolved. V gave up 0 bases and J gave up 2 bases, with 16 bases separating them. Germline V gene lookup returns CDR1 SGHDT and CDR2 YYEEEE. The CDR3 covers 17 residues. The CDR3 here is CASSLAAAPKYTDTQYF. The DNA for the CDR3 is TGTGCCAGCAGCTTGGCCGCGGCCCCTAAGTACACAGATACGCAGTATTTT.

The CDR3 coding sequence is TGTGCCAGCAGTCAACTCGGCACTGAAGCTTTCTTT. This sequence encodes CASSQLGTEAFF. The gene calls are TRBV12-3 or TRBV12-4 and TRBJ1-1; D gene uncertain. The CDR3 has 12 amino acids. V lost 5 bases and J 4 bases, leaving 8 bases between the germline ends.

The genes are TRBV6-5 and TRBJ2-7, with TRBD2 matching 9 bases. Germline-derived CDR1 and CDR2 are MNHEY and SVGAGI. The CDR3 sequence is 15 residues long. Germline trimming cut 2 bases from V and 2 bases from J; bases unmatched to any gene: 4. This chain's CDR3 is CASSYGGGDTYEQYF. The CDR3 region has the DNA TGTGCCAGCAGTTACGGCGGGGGGGATACCTACGAGCAGTACTTC.